This TCR beta chain was recovered during a study of T cell responses to AZD1222 COVID-19 vaccine (dated by TCRdb to about 2021). Regarding the complete study: TCR sequencing covered some 240 trial participants: 200 to 210 given two doses of AZD1222 and 26 given two doses of MenACWY control vaccine. Trial participants were enrolled by age into 18-55, 56-69 and 70-plus year subgroups, with around 140, 26 and 57 TCR-sequenced participants respectively.

The CDR3 regions of human TCRbeta chains were analyzed by immunosequencing. Per the source publication's procedure: Repertoire TCRs were matched against a reference library of SARS-CoV-2-specific TCRs generated with the MIRA antigen-specificity platform. Breadth was defined as the fraction of unique TCRs that were SARS-CoV-2-associated, and depth was defined as the fraction of total T cells that were SARS-CoV-2-associated. Using the MIRA data, every spike-specific TCR was mapped to the spike region that the TCR reacted to and assigned to either a CD4 or a CD8 class. Log10-transformed breadth and depth values were compared by one-way ANOVA with Sidak's multiple comparisons tests. In TCRdb, the immuneACCESS table is reduced to in-frame sequences with V and J assigned. These tables do not hold every clone; where another copy was compared, an unresolved V gene accounts for under half, and the others remain unexplained. That table furnishes V, J and clone size, whereas the DNA furnished D and trimming. The table for this sample lists some 80,000 clones; approximately 88% of them were counted only once. The ten largest account for 9% to 10% of the sample.

What the work shows at the level of the full study, not this receptor alone: Nearly half of unique spike-specific TCRs reportedly recognized epitopes outside regions mutated in the B.1.351 and B.1.1.7 variants. Only a handful of AZD1222 recipients were SARS-CoV-2 seropositive at baseline, limiting conclusions about previously exposed vaccinees. Most participants were white British and females outnumbered males, and the authors suggested that clonal diversity may have been underestimated. Because no day 14 peak-response samples were available, repertoires were characterized only after the peak T cell response. After two AZD1222 doses, spike-specific TCR breadth and depth were significantly higher than at day 0 and than in MenACWY recipients. The 56-69-year group was small, and its depth increase did not reach significance, likely because of low power. The vaccine-associated CD4 TCRs covered the entire spike protein, and the dominant responses fell in regions 160-218 and 743-854.

A note on this clone: This clone's antigen is unknown. There are no base qualities to consult, and no much larger clone falls within one base.

Read against the paper, the sample's time point label means: about 28 days (+/-7) after the second vaccine dose. The treatment or condition tag for this specimen amounts to: meningococcal conjugate vaccine given as trial control. The vaccinee samples were drawn from two UK trials, COV001 and COV002, one of which was a single-blind randomized controlled phase 2/3 trial testing AZD1222 (ChAdOx1 nCoV-19) in healthy adults. For TCRbeta chain sequencing, PBMC samples were collected from trial participants at day 0 and at day 28 after the second dose. The sequencing here drew on peripheral blood, taken 28 days after the second dose of the MenACWY control vaccine. This receptor was identified in an adult who received the MenACWY meningococcal vaccine as a control.

The CDR3 region has the sequence CASSIGGPSSYEQYF. The nucleotide sequence is TGTGCCAGTAGTATAGGGGGACCGAGCTCCTACGAGCAGTACTTC. The chain joins TRBV19 to TRBJ2-7; the D segment might be TRBD1 or TRBD2, since each matches 5 bases. V drops 1 base and J drops 0 bases, leaving 10 bases in between. CDR1 LNHDA and CDR2 SQIVND were looked up in the germline V gene (reference sequence). The CDR3, cysteine through phenylalanine, is 15 amino acids long. Only the CDR3 portion is preserved as DNA: 45 bases, with reading frame beginning at the first base.